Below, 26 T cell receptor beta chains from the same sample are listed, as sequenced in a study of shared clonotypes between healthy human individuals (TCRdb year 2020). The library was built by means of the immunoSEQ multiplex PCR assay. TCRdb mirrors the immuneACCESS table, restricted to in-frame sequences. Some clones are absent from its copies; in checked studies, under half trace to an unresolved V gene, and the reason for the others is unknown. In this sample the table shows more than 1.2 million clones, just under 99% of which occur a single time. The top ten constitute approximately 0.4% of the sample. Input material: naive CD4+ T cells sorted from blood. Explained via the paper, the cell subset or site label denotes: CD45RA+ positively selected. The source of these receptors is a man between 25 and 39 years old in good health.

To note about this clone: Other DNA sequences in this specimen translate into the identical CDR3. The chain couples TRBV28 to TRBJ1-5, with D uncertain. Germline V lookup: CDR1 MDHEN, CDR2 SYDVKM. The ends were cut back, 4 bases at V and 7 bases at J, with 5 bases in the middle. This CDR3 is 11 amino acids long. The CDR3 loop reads CASSSRQPQHF. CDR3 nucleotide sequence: TGTGCCAGCAGTTCCCGGCAGCCCCAGCATTTT.

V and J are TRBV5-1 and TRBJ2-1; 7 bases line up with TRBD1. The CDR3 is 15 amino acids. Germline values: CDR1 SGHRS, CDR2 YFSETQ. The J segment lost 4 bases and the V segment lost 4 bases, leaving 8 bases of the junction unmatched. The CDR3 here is CASSPRQGDYNEQFF. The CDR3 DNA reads TGCGCCAGCAGCCCCCGACAGGGAGATTACAATGAGCAGTTCTTC.

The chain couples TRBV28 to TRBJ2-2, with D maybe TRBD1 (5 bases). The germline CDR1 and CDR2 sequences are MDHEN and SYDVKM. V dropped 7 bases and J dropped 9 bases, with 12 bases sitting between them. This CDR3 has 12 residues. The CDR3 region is CASTSQGRELFF. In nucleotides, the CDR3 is TGTGCCAGCACCTCGCAGGGCAGGGAGCTGTTTTTT.

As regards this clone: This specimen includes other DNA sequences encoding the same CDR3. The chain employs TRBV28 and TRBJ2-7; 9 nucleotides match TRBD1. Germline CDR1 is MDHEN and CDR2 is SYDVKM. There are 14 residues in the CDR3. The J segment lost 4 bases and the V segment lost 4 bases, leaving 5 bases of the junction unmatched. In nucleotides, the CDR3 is TGTGCCAGCAGTTCTCCGGGACAGGGATACGAGCAGTACTTC. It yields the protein CASSSPGQGYEQYF. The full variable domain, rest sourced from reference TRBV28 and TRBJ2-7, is DVKVTQSSRYLVKRTGEKVFLECVQDMDHENMFWYRQDPGLGLRLIYFSYDVKMKEKGDIPEGYSVSREKKERFSLILESASTNQTSMYLCASSSPGQGYEQYFGPGTRLTVT.

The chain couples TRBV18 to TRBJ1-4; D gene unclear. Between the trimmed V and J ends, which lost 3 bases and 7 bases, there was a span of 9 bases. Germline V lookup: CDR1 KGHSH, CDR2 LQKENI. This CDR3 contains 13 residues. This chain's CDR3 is CASSPSEGEKLFF. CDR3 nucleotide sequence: TGTGCCAGCTCACCTTCGGAGGGTGAAAAACTGTTTTTT.

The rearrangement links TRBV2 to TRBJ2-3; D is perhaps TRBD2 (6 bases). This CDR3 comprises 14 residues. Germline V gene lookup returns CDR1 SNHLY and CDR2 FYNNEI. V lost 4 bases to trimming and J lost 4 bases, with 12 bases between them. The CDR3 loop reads CASSVTREADTQYF. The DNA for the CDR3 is TGTGCCAGCAGTGTGACTAGAGAGGCAGATACGCAGTATTTT.

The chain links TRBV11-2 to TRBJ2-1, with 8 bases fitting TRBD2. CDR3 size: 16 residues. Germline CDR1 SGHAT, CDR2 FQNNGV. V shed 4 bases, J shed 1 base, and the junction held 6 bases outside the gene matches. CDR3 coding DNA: TGTGCCAGCAGCTCTAGTGGGACTAGGTCCTACAATGAGCAGTTCTTC. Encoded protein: CASSSSGTRSYNEQFF.

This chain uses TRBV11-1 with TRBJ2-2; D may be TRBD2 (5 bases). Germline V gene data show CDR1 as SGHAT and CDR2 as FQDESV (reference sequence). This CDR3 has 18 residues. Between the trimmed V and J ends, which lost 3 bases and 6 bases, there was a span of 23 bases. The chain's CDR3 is CASSFRLPVLRGAGELFF. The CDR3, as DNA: TGTGCCAGCAGCTTCCGACTACCGGTCCTTCGAGGTGCCGGGGAGCTGTTTTTT.

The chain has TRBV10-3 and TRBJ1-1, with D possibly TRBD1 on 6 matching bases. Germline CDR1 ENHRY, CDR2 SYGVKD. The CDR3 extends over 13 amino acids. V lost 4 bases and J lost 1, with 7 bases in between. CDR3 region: CAISADRNTEAFF. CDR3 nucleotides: TGTGCCATCAGTGCGGACAGGAACACTGAAGCTTTCTTT.

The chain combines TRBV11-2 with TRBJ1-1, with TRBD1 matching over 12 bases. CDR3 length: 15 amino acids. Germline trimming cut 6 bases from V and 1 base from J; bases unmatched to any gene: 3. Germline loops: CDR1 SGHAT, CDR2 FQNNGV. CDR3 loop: CASRGDRGPNTEAFF. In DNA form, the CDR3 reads TGTGCCAGCAGGGGGGACAGGGGGCCGAACACTGAAGCTTTCTTT.

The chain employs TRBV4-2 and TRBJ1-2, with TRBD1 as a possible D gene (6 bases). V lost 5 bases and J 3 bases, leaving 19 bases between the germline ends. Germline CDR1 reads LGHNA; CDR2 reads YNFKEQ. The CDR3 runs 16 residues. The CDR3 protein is CASSRIGGPRDYGYTF. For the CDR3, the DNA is TGTGCCAGCAGCAGGATCGGGGGGCCCAGGGACTATGGCTACACCTTC.

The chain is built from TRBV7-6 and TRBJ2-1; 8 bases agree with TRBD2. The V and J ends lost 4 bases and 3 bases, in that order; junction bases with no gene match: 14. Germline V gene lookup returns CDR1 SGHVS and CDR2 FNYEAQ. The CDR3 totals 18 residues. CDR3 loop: CASSSDGTRQWGYNEQFF. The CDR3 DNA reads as TGTGCCAGCAGCTCCGACGGGACTAGACAATGGGGCTACAATGAGCAGTTCTTC.

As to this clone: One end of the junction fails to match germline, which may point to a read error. The CDR3 region is CASSKLSGENEQFF. The DNA of the CDR3 is TGTGCTAGCAGTAAACTTTCAGGGGAGAATGAGCAGTTCTTC. The V and J genes are TRBV7-7 and TRBJ2-1; D perhaps matches TRBD1 (6 bases). This CDR3 region has 14 residues. Germline assignment: CDR1 SSHAT and CDR2 FNYEAQ (reference sequence).

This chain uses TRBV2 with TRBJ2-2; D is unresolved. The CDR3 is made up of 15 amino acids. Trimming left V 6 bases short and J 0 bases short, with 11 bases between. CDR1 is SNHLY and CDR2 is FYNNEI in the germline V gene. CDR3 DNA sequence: TGTGCCAGCAGGGAAAAAACCGCGAACACCGGGGAGCTGTTTTTT. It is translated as CASREKTANTGELFF. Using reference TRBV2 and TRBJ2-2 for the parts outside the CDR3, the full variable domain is EPEVTQTPSHQVTQMGQEVILRCVPISNHLYFYWYRQILGQKVEFLVSFYNNEISEKSEIFDDQFSVERPDGSNFTLKIRSTKLEDSAMYFCASREKTANTGELFFGEGSRLTVL.

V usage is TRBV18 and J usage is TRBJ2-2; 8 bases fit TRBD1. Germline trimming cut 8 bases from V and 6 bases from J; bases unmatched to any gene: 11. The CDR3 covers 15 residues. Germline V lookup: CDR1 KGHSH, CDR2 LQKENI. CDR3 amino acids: CASPQQGVAAGELFF. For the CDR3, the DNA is TGTGCCAGCCCACAACAGGGGGTAGCGGCCGGGGAGCTGTTTTTT.

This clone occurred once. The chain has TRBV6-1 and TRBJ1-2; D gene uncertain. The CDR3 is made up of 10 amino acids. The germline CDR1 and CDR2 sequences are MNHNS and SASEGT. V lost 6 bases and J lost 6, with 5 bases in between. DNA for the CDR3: TGTGCCAGCAGGGTCGATGGCTACACCTTC. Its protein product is CASRVDGYTF.

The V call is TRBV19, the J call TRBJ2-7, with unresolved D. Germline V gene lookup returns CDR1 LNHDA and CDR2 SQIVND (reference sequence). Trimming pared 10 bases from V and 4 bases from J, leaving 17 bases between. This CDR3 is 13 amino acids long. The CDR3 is CATQLTKDYEQYF. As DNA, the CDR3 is TGTGCCACCCAACTTACTAAGGATTACGAGCAGTACTTC.

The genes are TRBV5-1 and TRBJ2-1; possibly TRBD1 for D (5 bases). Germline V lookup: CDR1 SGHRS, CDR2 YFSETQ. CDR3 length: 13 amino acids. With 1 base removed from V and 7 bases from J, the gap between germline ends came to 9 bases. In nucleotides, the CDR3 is TGCGCCAGCAGCTTGTCCAGGGCGAATGAGCAGTTCTTC. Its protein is CASSLSRANEQFF.

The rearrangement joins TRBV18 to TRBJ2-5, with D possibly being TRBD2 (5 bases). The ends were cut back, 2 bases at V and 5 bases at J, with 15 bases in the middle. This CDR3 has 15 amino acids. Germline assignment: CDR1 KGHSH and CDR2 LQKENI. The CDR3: CASSPKSGSKETQYF. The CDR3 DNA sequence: TGTGCCAGCTCACCAAAGTCGGGGAGCAAGGAGACCCAGTACTTC.

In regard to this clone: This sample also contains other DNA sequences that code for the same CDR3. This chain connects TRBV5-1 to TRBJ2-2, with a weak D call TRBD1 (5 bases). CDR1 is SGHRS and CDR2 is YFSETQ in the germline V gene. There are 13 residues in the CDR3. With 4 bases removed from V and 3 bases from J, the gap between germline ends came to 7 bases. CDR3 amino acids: CASSLGDTGELFF. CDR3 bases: TGCGCCAGCAGCCTAGGGGACACCGGGGAGCTGTTTTTT.

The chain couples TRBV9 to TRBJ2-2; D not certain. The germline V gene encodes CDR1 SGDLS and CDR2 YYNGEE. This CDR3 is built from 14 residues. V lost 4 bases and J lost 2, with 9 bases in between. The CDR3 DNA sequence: TGTGCCAGCAGCCTACTTACTAACACCGGGGAGCTGTTTTTT. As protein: CASSLLTNTGELFF. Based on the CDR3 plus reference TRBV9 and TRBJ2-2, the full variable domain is DSGVTQTPKHLITATGQRVTLRCSPRSGDLSVYWYQQSLDQGLQFLIQYYNGEERAKGNILERFSAQQFPDLHSELNLSSLELGDSALYFCASSLLTNTGELFFGEGSRLTVL.

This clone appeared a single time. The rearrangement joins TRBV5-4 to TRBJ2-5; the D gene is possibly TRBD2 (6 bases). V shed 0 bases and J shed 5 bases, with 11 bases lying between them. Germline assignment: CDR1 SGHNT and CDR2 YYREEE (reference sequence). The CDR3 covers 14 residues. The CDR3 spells CASSLGRAGETQYF. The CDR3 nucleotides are TGTGCCAGCAGCTTGGGTAGGGCGGGGGAGACCCAGTACTTC.

CDR3 sequence reads: CASSSSIGSTDTQYF. DNA for the CDR3: TGTGCCAGCAGCTCCAGTATCGGGAGCACAGATACGCAGTATTTT. The chain links TRBV7-2 to TRBJ2-3; the D is unclear. V was pared by 4 bases and J by 0 bases, with 11 bases between. This CDR3 comprises 15 residues. CDR1 SGHTA and CDR2 FQGNSA come from the germline V gene.

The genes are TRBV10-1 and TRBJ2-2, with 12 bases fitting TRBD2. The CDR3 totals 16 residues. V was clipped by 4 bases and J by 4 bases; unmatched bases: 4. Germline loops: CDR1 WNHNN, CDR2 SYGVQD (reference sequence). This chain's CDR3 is CASSVGLAGTTGELFF. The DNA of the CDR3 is TGCGCCAGCAGTGTCGGACTAGCGGGAACCACCGGGGAGCTGTTTTTT.

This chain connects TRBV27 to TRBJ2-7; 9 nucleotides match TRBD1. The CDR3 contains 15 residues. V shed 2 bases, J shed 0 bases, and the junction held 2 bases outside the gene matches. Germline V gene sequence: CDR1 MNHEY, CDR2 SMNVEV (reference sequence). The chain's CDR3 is CASSLRDRASYEQYF. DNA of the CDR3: TGTGCCAGCAGTTTAAGGGACAGGGCCTCCTACGAGCAGTACTTC.

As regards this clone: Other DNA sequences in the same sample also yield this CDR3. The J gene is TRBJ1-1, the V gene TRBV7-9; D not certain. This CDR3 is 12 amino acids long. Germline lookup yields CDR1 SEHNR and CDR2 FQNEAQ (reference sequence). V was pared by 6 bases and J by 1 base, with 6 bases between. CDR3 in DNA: TGTGCCAGCAGGGCAGGGAACACTGAAGCTTTCTTT. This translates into CASRAGNTEAFF.